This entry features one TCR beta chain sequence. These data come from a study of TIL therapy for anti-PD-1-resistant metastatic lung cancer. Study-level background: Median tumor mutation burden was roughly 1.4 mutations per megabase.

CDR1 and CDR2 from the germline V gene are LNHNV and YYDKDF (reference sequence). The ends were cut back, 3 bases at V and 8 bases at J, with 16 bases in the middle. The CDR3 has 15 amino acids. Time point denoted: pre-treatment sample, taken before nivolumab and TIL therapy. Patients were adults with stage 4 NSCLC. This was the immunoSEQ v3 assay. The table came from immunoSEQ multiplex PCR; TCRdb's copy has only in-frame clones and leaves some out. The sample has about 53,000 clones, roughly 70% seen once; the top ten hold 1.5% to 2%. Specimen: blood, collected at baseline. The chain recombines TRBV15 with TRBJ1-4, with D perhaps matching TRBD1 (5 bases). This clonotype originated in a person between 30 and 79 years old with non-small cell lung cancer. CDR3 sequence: CATSSAGLSGEKLFF. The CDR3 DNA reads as TGTGCCACCAGCAGTGCAGGGCTAAGTGGAGAAAAACTGTTTTTT.